These 14 T cell receptor beta chains share one sample of origin, sequenced in a study of cytomegalovirus exposure and HLA in healthy donors. PCR was performed using 60 Vbeta and 13 Jbeta primers. Sequencing was performed with immunoSEQ multiplex PCR; in TCRdb, only in-frame clones are kept and a portion is missing. The repertoire has more than 150,000 clones, roughly 74% of them found once; the top ten carry roughly 7.8%. The sample consisted of PBMCs. Receptor source: a middle-aged woman in good health and CMV-seropositive.

DNA for the CDR3: TGCGCCAGCAGCTTGGGGGGACTGCCCCTCTCTGGAAACACCATATATTTT. Translation gives CASSLGGLPLSGNTIYF. The chain carries TRBV5-1 and TRBJ1-3, with D possibly matching TRBD1 (5 bases). Germline values: CDR1 SGHRS, CDR2 YFSETQ. CDR3 length: 17 amino acids. The germline V and J ends were trimmed by 0 bases and 0 bases, with 13 bases remaining between them.

The genes are TRBV5-1 and TRBJ1-1; D might be TRBD1 (6 bases). The V gene lost 1 base and the J gene lost 1 base, with 11 bases spanning the gap. Looked up from germline, CDR1 is SGHRS and CDR2 is YFSETQ. This CDR3 contains 15 residues. CDR3 DNA sequence: TGCGCCAGCAGCTTGAGGCAGGGACAGAACACTGAAGCTTTCTTT. Amino acids: CASSLRQGQNTEAFF.

The chain joins TRBV7-8 to TRBJ1-2; D remains ambiguous. The CDR3 is 14 residues long. Germline V CDR1 and CDR2: SGHVS, FQNEAQ. Trimming pared 4 bases from V and 8 bases from J, leaving 17 bases between. This CDR3 is CASSSPLTGWGYTF. In nucleotides, the CDR3 is TGTGCCAGCAGCTCACCGTTAACGGGATGGGGCTACACCTTC.

The rearrangement links TRBV7-9 to TRBJ1-5; perhaps TRBD1 as D (6 bases). The germline V gene has CDR1 SEHNR and CDR2 FQNEAQ (reference sequence). The V and J ends lost 7 bases and 7 bases respectively, with 17 bases between them. The CDR3 covers 14 residues. The CDR3 coding sequence is TGTGCCAGCACCTTCTCGACAGGTCCGCAGCCCCAGCATTTT. Its translation: CASTFSTGPQPQHF.

This chain uses TRBV11-2 with TRBJ2-3; 7 bases are shared with TRBD2. Trimming at V came to 3 bases and at J to 1 base, leaving 7 bases not matched to a gene. Per germline, CDR1 SGHAT and CDR2 FQNNGV. This CDR3 has 16 residues. This chain's CDR3 is CASSFPRAGGTDTQYF. CDR3 nucleotides: TGTGCCAGCAGCTTCCCTAGGGCGGGAGGCACAGATACGCAGTATTTT.

The chain employs TRBV19 and TRBJ2-1; TRBD1 agrees at 10 bases. This CDR3 has 16 residues. Per the germline V gene, CDR1 is LNHDA and CDR2 is SQIVND (reference sequence). Trimming cost V 4 bases and J 4 bases; bases outside gene matches: 7. The CDR3 sequence is CASSRGTGQGYNEQFF. CDR3 coding DNA: TGTGCCAGTAGTAGGGGTACGGGACAGGGGTACAATGAGCAGTTCTTC.

This clone has only one observation. The CDR3 protein is CASSLGGRGRGRTEAFF. For the CDR3, the DNA is TGTGCCAGCAGTTTAGGGGGCAGGGGGCGAGGAAGGACTGAAGCTTTCTTT. The chain joins TRBV28 to TRBJ1-1; 8 bases agree with TRBD1. CDR1 and CDR2 from the germline V gene are MDHEN and SYDVKM. The V segment lost 2 bases and the J segment 5 bases; nucleotides outside the gene matches: 13. The CDR3 has 17 amino acids.

CDR3 DNA sequence: TGTGCCAGCAGCTTAAGAGGCAGGGAAGCGAGCGGGGAGCTGTTTTTT. Encoded protein: CASSLRGREASGELFF. This chain joins TRBV7-9 and TRBJ2-2, with D possibly being TRBD1 (5 bases). Per the germline V gene, CDR1 is SEHNR and CDR2 is FQNEAQ (reference sequence). Between the trimmed V and J ends, which lost 2 bases and 7 bases, there was a span of 17 bases. The CDR3 contains 16 residues.

The chain employs TRBV5-4 and TRBJ2-5, with 7 positions matching TRBD2. Trimming removed 0 bases from V and 2 bases from J; junction bases left unmatched: 4. Germline V gene data show CDR1 as SGHNT and CDR2 as YYREEE (reference sequence). The CDR3 loop spans 15 amino acids. The chain's CDR3 is CASSLASGIQETQYF. Written as DNA, the CDR3 is TGTGCCAGCAGCTTGGCTAGCGGTATACAAGAGACCCAGTACTTC.

The J gene is TRBJ1-2, the V gene TRBV5-1, with 7 bases fitting TRBD1. The CDR3 covers 14 residues. CDR1 and CDR2 (germline): SGHRS, YFSETQ. The J segment lost 4 bases and the V segment lost 4 bases, leaving 7 bases of the junction unmatched. CDR3 amino acids: CASSPGQRGYGYTF. CDR3 DNA sequence: TGCGCCAGCAGCCCGGGACAGAGAGGCTATGGCTACACCTTC.

The chain carries TRBV5-8 and TRBJ1-3; D is unclear. Trimming took off 1 base at V and 1 base at J, with 9 bases between the two ends. Germline V gene lookup returns CDR1 SGHTS and CDR2 YDEGEE. The CDR3 consists of 15 residues. The CDR3 DNA follows: TGTGCCAGCAGCTTGCAGCCGGGATCTGGAAACACCATATATTTT. Protein product: CASSLQPGSGNTIYF.

CDR3 loop: CASSERDTGSSYNSPLHF. Written as DNA, the CDR3 is TGTGCCAGCAGTGAACGGGACACAGGGAGCTCCTATAATTCACCCCTCCACTTT. V gene TRBV6-1 combines with J gene TRBJ1-6; D possibly corresponds to TRBD1 (6 bases). The CDR3 consists of 18 residues. V was shortened by 2 bases and J by 0 bases, with 14 bases between the two germline ends. Germline lookup yields CDR1 MNHNS and CDR2 SASEGT.

The chain has TRBV6-1 and TRBJ1-2; 8 bases match TRBD1. This CDR3 is built from 13 residues. The germline gives CDR1 MNHNS, CDR2 SASEGT. J gave up 7 bases and V 6 bases, and 7 bases lay outside the gene matches. CDR3 sequence reads: CASSLGQGFGYTF. The CDR3, as DNA: TGTGCCAGCAGCCTCGGACAGGGCTTTGGCTACACCTTC.

On this clone itself: The same CDR3 can be traced to other DNA sequences in this sample. The J gene is TRBJ2-5, the V gene TRBV18; no reliable D call. CDR1 and CDR2 from the germline V gene are KGHSH and LQKENI. Trimming took 5 bases from V and 2 from J, leaving 9 bases between them. The CDR3 spans 13 residues. In nucleotides, the CDR3 is TGTGCCAGCTCATCAGGCCTACAAGAGACCCAGTACTTC. Protein product: CASSSGLQETQYF.